These 8 T cell receptor beta chains came from one sample sequenced in a study of beta chain features in type 1 diabetes. TCRB transcripts that were expressed got sequenced, as all of the isolated RNA had been reverse transcribed. Produced via immunoSEQ multiplex PCR; TCRdb's table is partial and in-frame only. The sample yields around 500,000 clones, roughly 11% seen once. The specimen was naive CD4+ T cells from blood. Receptor source: a woman aged 18 to 35 in good health.

This clone was recorded a few times. This chain uses TRBV5-4 with TRBJ1-4; D possibly corresponds to TRBD1 (6 bases). The CDR3 has 16 amino acids. The germline V and J ends were trimmed by 0 bases and 0 bases, with 9 bases remaining between them. Germline loops: CDR1 SGHNT, CDR2 YYREEE (reference sequence). For the CDR3, the DNA is TGTGCCAGCAGCTTGGGCGAGGGGGCAACTAATGAAAAACTGTTTTTT. Translating it yields CASSLGEGATNEKLFF.

The chain joins TRBV30 to TRBJ2-7, with TRBD1 matching 8 bases. Per germline, CDR1 GTSNPN and CDR2 SVGIG (reference sequence). This CDR3 contains 13 residues. With V trimmed by 2 bases and J by 7 bases, 7 bases remained unmatched. The CDR3: CAWSSQGAGEQYV. In DNA form, the CDR3 reads TGTGCCTGGAGTTCGCAGGGGGCAGGAGAGCAGTACGTC.

The sample holds a few counts of this clone. V and J are TRBV14 and TRBJ2-3; 12 bases agree with TRBD2. Trimming cost V 5 bases and J 0 bases; bases outside gene matches: 3. Germline V gene data show CDR1 as SGHDN and CDR2 as FVKESK. The CDR3 contains 16 residues. CDR3 sequence: CASSLGLAGSTDTQYF. The CDR3 DNA is TGTGCCAGCAGCTTAGGACTAGCGGGGAGCACAGATACGCAGTATTTT.

There are a few counts of this clone. The J gene is TRBJ1-3, the V gene TRBV9; D call uncertain. V was pared by 3 bases and J by 7 bases, with 11 bases between. Germline values: CDR1 SGDLS, CDR2 YYNGEE. The CDR3 contains 13 residues. CDR3 in DNA: TGTGCCAGCAGCGCCTCAGGCCCCAACACCATATATTTT. Translating it yields CASSASGPNTIYF.

This clone was counted only a few times. The chain uses TRBV5-1 and TRBJ1-4; D uncertain. This CDR3 is 13 amino acids long. The V and J ends lost 2 bases and 5 bases respectively, with 7 bases between them. CDR1 and CDR2 from the germline V gene are SGHRS and YFSETQ. The CDR3 protein is CASSLEKNEKLFF. The CDR3 coding sequence is TGCGCCAGCAGCTTAGAAAAGAATGAAAAACTGTTTTTT. Variable domain in full (rest from reference TRBV5-1 and TRBJ1-4): KAGVTQTPRYLIKTRGQQVTLSCSPISGHRSVSWYQQTPGQGLQFLFEYFSETQRNKGNFPGRFSGRQFSNSRSEMNVSTLELGDSALYLCASSLEKNEKLFFGSGTQLSVL.

This clone was picked up a small number of times. The same CDR3 arises from other DNA sequences in this sample as well. The gene calls are TRBV9 and TRBJ2-7; 10 bases align to TRBD2. The CDR3 extends over 14 amino acids. Germline V gene data show CDR1 as SGDLS and CDR2 as YYNGEE. J was trimmed by 4 bases and V by 0 bases; bases with no gene match: 1. CDR3 residues: CASSVGTSGYEQYF. The CDR3 nucleotides read TGTGCCAGCAGCGTAGGGACTAGCGGATACGAGCAGTACTTC.

V and J are TRBV29-1 and TRBJ1-4; perhaps TRBD1 as D (5 bases). The CDR3 is 15 residues long. V was clipped by 2 bases and J by 5 bases, with 15 bases between them. Germline CDR1 SQVTM, CDR2 ANQGSEA. CDR3 sequence reads: CSVELPGKRNEKLFF. The CDR3 region has the DNA TGCAGCGTTGAACTTCCAGGGAAGAGAAATGAAAAACTGTTTTTT.

In its sample, this clone was seen a few times. CDR3 bases: TGTGCCAGCAGCTCAGGGACAGTCGCTGGAGATACGCAGTATTTT. Protein product: CASSSGTVAGDTQYF. This chain uses TRBV9 with TRBJ2-3; TRBD1 matches at 7 bases. Germline-derived CDR1 and CDR2 are SGDLS and YYNGEE. J was trimmed by 5 bases and V by 4 bases; bases with no gene match: 10. The CDR3 contains 15 residues.